Listed below are T cell receptor beta chains from one sample, sequenced in a study of T cell clonotyping in hematopoietic cell transplantation. This table comes from immunoSEQ multiplex PCR, and its TCRdb copy is limited to in-frame clones, with some not included. The table lists around 17,000 clones, 60% to 75% of them singletons. Sequencing used peripheral blood mononuclear cells. The receptors were sampled from a woman aged 60-75 years in good health. Some clones in this sample may be carry-over from other donors' samples. CDR3s include the opening cysteine and the closing phenylalanine or tryptophan. A D gene is named only where the DNA matches it firmly. Rows give clone size only sometimes, using once, few, many, or a class for an expanded clone.

clone size: NA
J gene: TRBJ1-2
D gene: TRBD1
V gene: TRBV6-5
CDR3 DNA: TGTGCCAGCAGTTACTCGACAGGGGGCTACTATGGCTACACCTTC
CDR3 protein: CASSYSTGGYYGYTF

clone size: NA
J gene: TRBJ2-7
D gene: TRBD1
V gene: TRBV9
CDR3 DNA: TGTGCCAGCAGCGTAGGGGGGACAGGGGGCACGGGTGAGCAGTACTTC
CDR3 protein: CASSVGGTGGTGEQYF

clone size: NA
J gene: TRBJ1-5
D gene: NA
V gene: TRBV7-2
CDR3 DNA: TGTGCCAGCAGCTTAGAGGACAGCTACAATCAGCCCCAGCATTTT
CDR3 protein: CASSLEDSYNQPQHF

clone size: once
J gene: TRBJ2-7
D gene: NA
V gene: TRBV5-4
CDR3 DNA: TGTGCCAGCAGCCTGACAGGTATCTACGAGCAGTACTTC
CDR3 protein: CASSLTGIYEQYF

clone size: NA
J gene: TRBJ2-1
D gene: TRBD2
V gene: TRBV7-3
CDR3 DNA: TGTGCCAGCAGCTTGATGACTAGCTCTAATGAGCAGTTCTTC
CDR3 protein: CASSLMTSSNEQFF

clone size: NA
J gene: TRBJ2-7
D gene: NA
V gene: TRBV11-2
CDR3 DNA: TGTGCCAGCAGCCGGATTCAGTTTACCTACGAGCAGTACTTC
CDR3 protein: CASSRIQFTYEQYF

clone size: NA
J gene: TRBJ1-1
D gene: NA
V gene: TRBV4-1
CDR3 DNA: TGCGCCAGCAGGCGGGACACTGAAGCTTTCTTT
CDR3 protein: CASRRDTEAFF

clone size: NA
J gene: TRBJ2-3
D gene: TRBD2
V gene: TRBV7-2
CDR3 DNA: TGTGCCAGCAGCTCCAGGACTAGCGGGGGGCGGGGCACAGATACGCAGTATTTT
CDR3 protein: CASSSRTSGGRGTDTQYF

clone size: NA
J gene: TRBJ1-1
D gene: TRBD1
V gene: TRBV13
CDR3 DNA: TGTGCCAGCAGCTTAGAGGGGGCGGCCACTGAAGCTTTCTTT
CDR3 protein: CASSLEGAATEAFF

clone size: NA
J gene: TRBJ1-6
D gene: NA
V gene: TRBV18
CDR3 DNA: TGTGCCAGCGCAACAGCCGCTAGGAATTCACCCCTCCACTTT
CDR3 protein: CASATAARNSPLHF

clone size: NA
J gene: TRBJ2-7
D gene: NA
V gene: TRBV9
CDR3 DNA: TGTGCCAGCAGCGTAGAGGCTACCTCCTACGAGCAGTACTTC
CDR3 protein: CASSVEATSYEQYF

clone size: few
J gene: TRBJ1-2
D gene: TRBD1
V gene: TRBV29-1
CDR3 DNA: TGCAGCGTTAAAGGACAGGGGATCGGCTACACCTTC
CDR3 protein: CSVKGQGIGYTF

clone size: once
J gene: TRBJ1-1
D gene: NA
V gene: TRBV6-5
CDR3 DNA: TGTGCCAGCAGCGCCCACACTGAAGCTTTCTTT
CDR3 protein: CASSAHTEAFF

clone size: NA
J gene: TRBJ1-2
D gene: NA
V gene: TRBV6-6
CDR3 DNA: TGTGCCAGCAGTTACTCGATCGGGGACTATGGCTACACCTTC
CDR3 protein: CASSYSIGDYGYTF

clone size: few
J gene: TRBJ1-2
D gene: NA
V gene: TRBV7-2
CDR3 DNA: TGTGCCAGCAGCCCCAGGGAAGGCTACACCTTC
CDR3 protein: CASSPREGYTF

clone size: NA
J gene: TRBJ1-5
D gene: NA
V gene: TRBV2
CDR3 DNA: TGTGCCAGCAGTGGAGGGGGTGCGCGGCCCCAGCATTTT
CDR3 protein: CASSGGGARPQHF

clone size: NA
J gene: TRBJ2-5
D gene: TRBD2
V gene: TRBV19
CDR3 DNA: TGTGCCAGTACCCAGGGGACTAGCGGGAGAGCGGAGACCCAGTACTTC
CDR3 protein: CASTQGTSGRAETQYF

clone size: NA
J gene: TRBJ2-7
D gene: NA
V gene: TRBV23-1
CDR3 DNA: TGCGCCAGCAGTCAATCAAGGCAGATACCCTACGAGCAGTACTTC
CDR3 protein: CASSQSRQIPYEQYF

clone size: once
J gene: TRBJ1-1
D gene: NA
V gene: TRBV29-1
CDR3 DNA: TGCAGCGCCCGCGGAGGGGCCGAAGCTTTCTTT
CDR3 protein: CSARGGAEAFF

clone size: NA
J gene: TRBJ1-2
D gene: NA
V gene: TRBV29-1
CDR3 DNA: TGCAGCGTTCCCGGTTCAACTGGCTACACCTTC
CDR3 protein: CSVPGSTGYTF

clone size: NA
J gene: TRBJ2-1
D gene: NA
V gene: TRBV29-1
CDR3 DNA: TGCAGCGTTGACCTTCTAAGCCACAATGAGCAGTTCTTC
CDR3 protein: CSVDLLSHNEQFF

clone size: once
J gene: TRBJ2-7
D gene: NA
V gene: TRBV29-1
CDR3 DNA: TGCAGCGTACTTGATTGGGTTCTGACGGGAGAAAGTTCCTACGAGCAGTACTTC
CDR3 protein: CSVLDWVLTGESSYEQYF

clone size: NA
J gene: TRBJ2-3
D gene: NA
V gene: TRBV11-2
CDR3 DNA: TGTGCCAGCAGCTTCGCTAGGGCAGATACGCAGTATTTT
CDR3 protein: CASSFARADTQYF

clone size: NA
J gene: TRBJ1-5
D gene: NA
V gene: TRBV30
CDR3 DNA: TGTGCCTGCGTGGAGGGCCGCAATCAGCCCCAGCATTTT
CDR3 protein: CACVEGRNQPQHF

clone size: NA
J gene: TRBJ1-1
D gene: NA
V gene: TRBV19
CDR3 DNA: TGTGCCAGTAGTATTAGCCTTTCCCCCCACACTGAAGCTTTCTTT
CDR3 protein: CASSISLSPHTEAFF

clone size: once
J gene: TRBJ1-6
D gene: NA
V gene: TRBV6-5
CDR3 DNA: TGTGCCAGCAGGATAGGGGGGGGTTCACCCCTCCACTTT
CDR3 protein: CASRIGGGSPLHF

clone size: once
J gene: TRBJ1-5
D gene: TRBD1
V gene: TRBV28
CDR3 DNA: TGTGCCAGCAGCCTAGACAGGGGCAATCAGCCCCAGCATTTT
CDR3 protein: CASSLDRGNQPQHF

clone size: NA
J gene: TRBJ1-1
D gene: TRBD1
V gene: TRBV25-1
CDR3 DNA: TGTGCCAGCAGCCCCCTTTTAACAGGGGGGACTGAAGCTTTCTTT
CDR3 protein: CASSPLLTGGTEAFF

clone size: NA
J gene: TRBJ1-2
D gene: NA
V gene: TRBV4-1
CDR3 DNA: TGCGCCAGCAGCCAAGTTGGGGGGCTGCACGGGGGCTACACCTTC
CDR3 protein: CASSQVGGLHGGYTF

clone size: NA
J gene: TRBJ2-1
D gene: TRBD2
V gene: TRBV6-1
CDR3 DNA: TGTGCCAGCAGTGATTATGGGGGGGACTACAATGAGCAGTTCTTC
CDR3 protein: CASSDYGGDYNEQFF

clone size: NA
J gene: TRBJ1-1
D gene: NA
V gene: TRBV6-1
CDR3 DNA: TGTGCCAGCAGTTCAGGGTCTGGGGGGAACACTGAAGCTTTCTTT
CDR3 protein: CASSSGSGGNTEAFF

clone size: NA
J gene: TRBJ2-7
D gene: NA
V gene: TRBV4-3
CDR3 DNA: TGCGCCAGCAGCCAAGACTTCCCGACCGCCTACGAGCAGTACTTC
CDR3 protein: CASSQDFPTAYEQYF

clone size: few
J gene: TRBJ1-5
D gene: NA
V gene: TRBV27
CDR3 DNA: TGTGCCAGCAGTCCGAAAGTAGAATCGAGCCAGCATTTT
CDR3 protein: CASSPKVESSQHF

clone size: NA
J gene: TRBJ1-4
D gene: NA
V gene: TRBV5-8
CDR3 DNA: TGTGCCAGCAGTGAGGGACGGAATAATGAAAAACTGTTTTTT
CDR3 protein: CASSEGRNNEKLFF

clone size: NA
J gene: TRBJ1-5
D gene: NA
V gene: TRBV14
CDR3 DNA: TGTGCCAGCAGCCAAAGCCCAGAGCAGCCCCAGCATTTT
CDR3 protein: CASSQSPEQPQHF

clone size: NA
J gene: TRBJ2-7
D gene: TRBD2
V gene: TRBV2
CDR3 DNA: TGTGCCAGCACCCGGGCGCCGGGACTAGCGGATTCCTACGAGCAGTACTTC
CDR3 protein: CASTRAPGLADSYEQYF

clone size: NA
J gene: TRBJ2-1
D gene: NA
V gene: TRBV4-2
CDR3 DNA: TGTGCCAGCAGCCAAGTGGGGGGCGGGGCGTTCTACAATGAGCAGTTCTTC
CDR3 protein: CASSQVGGGAFYNEQFF

clone size: NA
J gene: TRBJ1-6
D gene: NA
V gene: TRBV4-2
CDR3 DNA: TGTGCCAGCAGCCCGGGGCCGTTGGCCGGTTCACCCCTCCACTTT
CDR3 protein: CASSPGPLAGSPLHF

clone size: NA
J gene: TRBJ1-1
D gene: NA
V gene: TRBV5-6
CDR3 DNA: TGTGCCAGCAGCCAGGGAATCCTTTTGACCACTGAAGCTTTCTTT
CDR3 protein: CASSQGILLTTEAFF

clone size: NA
J gene: TRBJ1-1
D gene: NA
V gene: TRBV27
CDR3 DNA: TGTGCCAGCAGTTACTATTCTGAATCGGGCACTGAAGCTTTCTTT
CDR3 protein: CASSYYSESGTEAFF

clone size: few
J gene: TRBJ1-3
D gene: NA
V gene: TRBV18
CDR3 DNA: TGTGCCAGCTCACCCCGGACGACAGTTAAGCCTGGAAACACCATATATTTT
CDR3 protein: CASSPRTTVKPGNTIYF

clone size: few
J gene: TRBJ1-5
D gene: NA
V gene: TRBV6-5
CDR3 DNA: TGTGCCAGCAGTTACAACAGTGCCGAGCAGCCCCAGCATTTT
CDR3 protein: CASSYNSAEQPQHF

clone size: once
J gene: TRBJ1-3
D gene: TRBD1
V gene: TRBV28
CDR3 DNA: TGTGCCAGCACCCAGGGACAGCTCCGAAACACCATATATTTT
CDR3 protein: CASTQGQLRNTIYF

clone size: NA
J gene: TRBJ1-1
D gene: TRBD1
V gene: TRBV5-6
CDR3 DNA: TGTGCCAGCAGCTCAGGGGGATGGACTGAAGCTTTCTTT
CDR3 protein: CASSSGGWTEAFF

clone size: NA
J gene: TRBJ1-3
D gene: TRBD1
V gene: TRBV28
CDR3 DNA: TGTGCCAGCAGTTGGGACGAATGGGACAGGCGAAACACCATATATTTT
CDR3 protein: CASSWDEWDRRNTIYF

clone size: NA
J gene: TRBJ2-7
D gene: TRBD2
V gene: TRBV19
CDR3 DNA: TGTGCCAGTAGTAAGTCAGCGGGAGTCGGTGAGCAGTACTTC
CDR3 protein: CASSKSAGVGEQYF

clone size: NA
J gene: TRBJ2-7
D gene: TRBD1
V gene: TRBV2
CDR3 DNA: TGTGCCAGCAGTCGGGACAGGGTTGAGCAGTACTTC
CDR3 protein: CASSRDRVEQYF

clone size: NA
J gene: TRBJ2-3
D gene: TRBD1
V gene: TRBV6-5
CDR3 DNA: TGTGCCAGCAGTTACTCCGAAGGACAGGTCACAGATACGCAGTATTTT
CDR3 protein: CASSYSEGQVTDTQYF